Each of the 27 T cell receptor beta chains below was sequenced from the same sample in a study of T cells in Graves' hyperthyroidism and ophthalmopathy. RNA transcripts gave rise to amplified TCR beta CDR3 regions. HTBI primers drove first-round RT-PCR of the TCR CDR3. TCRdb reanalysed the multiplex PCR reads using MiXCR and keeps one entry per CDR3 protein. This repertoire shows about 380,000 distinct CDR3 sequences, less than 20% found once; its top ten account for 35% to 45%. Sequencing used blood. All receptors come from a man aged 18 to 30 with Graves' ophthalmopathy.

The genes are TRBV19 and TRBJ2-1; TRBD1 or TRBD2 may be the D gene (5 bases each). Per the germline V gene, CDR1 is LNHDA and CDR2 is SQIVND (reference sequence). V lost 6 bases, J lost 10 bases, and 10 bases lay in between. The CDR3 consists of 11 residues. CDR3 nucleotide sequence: TGTGCCAGTAGCCAACGGGACGAGCAGTTCTTC. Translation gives CASSQRDEQFF.

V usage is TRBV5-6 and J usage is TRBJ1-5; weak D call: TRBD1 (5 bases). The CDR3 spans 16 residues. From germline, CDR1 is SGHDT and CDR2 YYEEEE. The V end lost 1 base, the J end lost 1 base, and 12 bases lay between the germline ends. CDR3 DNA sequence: TGTGCCAGCAGCTTGTTAGGGACGGAGAGCAATCAGCCCCAGCATTTT. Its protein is CASSLLGTESNQPQHF. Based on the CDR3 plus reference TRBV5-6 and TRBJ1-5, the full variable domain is DAGVTQSPTHLIKTRGQQVTLRCSPKSGHDTVSWYQQALGQGPQFIFQYYEEEERQRGNFPDRFSGHQFPNYSSELNVNALLLGDSALYLCASSLLGTESNQPQHFGDGTRLSIL.

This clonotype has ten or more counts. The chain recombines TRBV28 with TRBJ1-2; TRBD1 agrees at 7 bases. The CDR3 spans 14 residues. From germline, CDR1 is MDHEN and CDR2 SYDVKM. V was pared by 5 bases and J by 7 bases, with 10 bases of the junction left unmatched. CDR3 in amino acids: CASSPSKGAGGYTF. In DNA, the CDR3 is TGTGCCAGCAGTCCGTCTAAGGGGGCCGGTGGCTACACCTTC.

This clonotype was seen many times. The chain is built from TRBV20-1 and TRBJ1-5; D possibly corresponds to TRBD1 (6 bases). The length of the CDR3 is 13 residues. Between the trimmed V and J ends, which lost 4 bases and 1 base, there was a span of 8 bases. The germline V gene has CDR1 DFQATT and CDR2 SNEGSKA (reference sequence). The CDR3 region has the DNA TGCAGTGCTACTCAGGGGAGCAATCAGCCCCAGCATTTT. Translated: CSATQGSNQPQHF.

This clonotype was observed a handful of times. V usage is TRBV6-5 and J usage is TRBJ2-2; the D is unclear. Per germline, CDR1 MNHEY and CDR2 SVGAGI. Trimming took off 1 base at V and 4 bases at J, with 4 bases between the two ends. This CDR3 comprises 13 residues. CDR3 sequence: CASSYYGTGELFF. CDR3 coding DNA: TGTGCCAGCAGTTACTATGGCACCGGGGAGCTGTTTTTT.

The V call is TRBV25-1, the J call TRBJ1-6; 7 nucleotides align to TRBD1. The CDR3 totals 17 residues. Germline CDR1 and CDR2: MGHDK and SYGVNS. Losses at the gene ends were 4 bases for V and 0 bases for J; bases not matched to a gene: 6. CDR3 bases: TGTGCCAGCAGTGGGGACAGACCAAGCTCCTATAATTCACCCCTCCACTTT. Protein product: CASSGDRPSSYNSPLHF.

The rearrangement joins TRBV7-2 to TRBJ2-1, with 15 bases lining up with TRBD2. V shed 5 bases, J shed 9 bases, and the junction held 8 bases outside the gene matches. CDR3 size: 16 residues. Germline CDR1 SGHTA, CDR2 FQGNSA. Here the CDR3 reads CASSEGTSGGRGEQFF. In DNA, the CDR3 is TGTGCCAGCAGCGAGGGGACTAGCGGGGGGCGGGGTGAGCAGTTCTTC.

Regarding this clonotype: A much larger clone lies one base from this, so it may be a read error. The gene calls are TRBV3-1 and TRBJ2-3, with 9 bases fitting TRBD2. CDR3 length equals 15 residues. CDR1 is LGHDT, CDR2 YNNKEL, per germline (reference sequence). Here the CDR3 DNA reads TGTGCCAGCGGCCAAACTAGCGGGCCGGCAGATACGCAGTATTTT. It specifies CASGQTSGPADTQYF.

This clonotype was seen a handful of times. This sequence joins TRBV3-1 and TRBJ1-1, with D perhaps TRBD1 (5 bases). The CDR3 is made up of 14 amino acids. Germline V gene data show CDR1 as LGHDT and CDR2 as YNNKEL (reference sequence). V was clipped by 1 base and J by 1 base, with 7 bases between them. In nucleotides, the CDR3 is TGTGCCAGCAGCCAAGGGGACTCGAACACTGAAGCTTTCTTT. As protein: CASSQGDSNTEAFF. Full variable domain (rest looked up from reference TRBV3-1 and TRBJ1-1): DTAVSQTPKYLVTQMGNDKSIKCEQNLGHDTMYWYKQDSKKFLKIMFSYNNKELIINETVPNRFSPKSPDKAHLNLHINSLELGDSAVYFCASSQGDSNTEAFFGQGTRLTVV.

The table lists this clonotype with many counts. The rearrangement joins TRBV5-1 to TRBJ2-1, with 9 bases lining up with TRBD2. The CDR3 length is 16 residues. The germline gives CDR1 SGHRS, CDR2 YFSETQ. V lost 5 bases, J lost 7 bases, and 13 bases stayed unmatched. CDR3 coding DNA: TGCGCCAGCAGTACCAGCGGGGGGTACCATGGGAATGAGCAGTTCTTC. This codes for CASSTSGGYHGNEQFF.

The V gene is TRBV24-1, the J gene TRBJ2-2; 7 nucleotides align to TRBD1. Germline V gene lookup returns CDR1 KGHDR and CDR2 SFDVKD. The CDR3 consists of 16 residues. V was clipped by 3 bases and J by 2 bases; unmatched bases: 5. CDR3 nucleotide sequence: TGTGCCACCAGTGATGGGACAGCTTCTAACACCGGGGAGCTGTTTTTT. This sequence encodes CATSDGTASNTGELFF.

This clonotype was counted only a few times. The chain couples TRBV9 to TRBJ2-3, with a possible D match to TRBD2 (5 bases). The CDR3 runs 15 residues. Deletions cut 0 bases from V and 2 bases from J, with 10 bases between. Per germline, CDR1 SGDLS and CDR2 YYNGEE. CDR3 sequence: CASSVGAGSTDTQYF. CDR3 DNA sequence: TGTGCCAGCAGCGTAGGGGCGGGTTCCACAGATACGCAGTATTTT.

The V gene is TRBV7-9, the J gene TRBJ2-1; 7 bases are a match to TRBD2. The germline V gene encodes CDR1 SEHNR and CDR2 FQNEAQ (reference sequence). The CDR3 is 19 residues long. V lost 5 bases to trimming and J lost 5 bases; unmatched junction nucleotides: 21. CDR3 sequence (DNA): TGTGCCAGCAGCCTTAGGGCGGGGGACCACTATTTCGTGGACAATGAGCAGTTCTTC. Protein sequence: CASSLRAGDHYFVDNEQFF.

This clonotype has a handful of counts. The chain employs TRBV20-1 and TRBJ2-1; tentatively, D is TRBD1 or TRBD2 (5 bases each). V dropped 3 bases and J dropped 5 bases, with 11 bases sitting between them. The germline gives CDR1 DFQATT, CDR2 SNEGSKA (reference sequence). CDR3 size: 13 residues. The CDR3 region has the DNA TGCAGTGCTAGGGGACCCCTAAACAATGAGCAGTTCTTC. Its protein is CSARGPLNNEQFF.

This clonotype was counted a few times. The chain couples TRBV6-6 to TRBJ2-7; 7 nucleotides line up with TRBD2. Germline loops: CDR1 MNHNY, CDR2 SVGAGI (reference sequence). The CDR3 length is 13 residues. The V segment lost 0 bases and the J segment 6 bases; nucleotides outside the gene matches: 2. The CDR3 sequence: CASSYSGGVEQYF. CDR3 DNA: TGTGCCAGCAGTTACTCGGGAGGGGTCGAGCAGTACTTC.

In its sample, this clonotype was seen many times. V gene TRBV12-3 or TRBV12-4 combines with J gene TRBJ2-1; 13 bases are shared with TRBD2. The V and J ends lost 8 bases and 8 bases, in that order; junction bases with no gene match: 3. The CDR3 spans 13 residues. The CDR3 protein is CASRTSGGYEQFF. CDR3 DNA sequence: TGTGCCAGCCGGACTAGCGGGGGCTATGAGCAGTTCTTC.

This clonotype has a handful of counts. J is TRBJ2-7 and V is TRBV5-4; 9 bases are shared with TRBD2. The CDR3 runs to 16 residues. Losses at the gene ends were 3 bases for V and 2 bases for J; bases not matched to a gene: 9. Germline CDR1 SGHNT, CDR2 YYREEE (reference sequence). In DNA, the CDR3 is TGTGCCAGCAGCTCCTTAGGTAGCGGGAGTCCCTACGAGCAGTACTTC. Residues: CASSSLGSGSPYEQYF.

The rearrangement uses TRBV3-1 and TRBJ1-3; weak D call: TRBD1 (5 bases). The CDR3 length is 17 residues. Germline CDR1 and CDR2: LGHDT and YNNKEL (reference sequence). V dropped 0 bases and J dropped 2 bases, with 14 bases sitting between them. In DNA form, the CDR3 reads TGTGCCAGCAGCCAAGATTGGGGCGTCAGTACTGGAAACACCATATATTTT. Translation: CASSQDWGVSTGNTIYF.

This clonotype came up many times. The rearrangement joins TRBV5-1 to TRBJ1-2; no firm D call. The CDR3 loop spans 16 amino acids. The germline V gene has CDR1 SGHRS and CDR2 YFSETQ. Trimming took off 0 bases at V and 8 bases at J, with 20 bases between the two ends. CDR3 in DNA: TGCGCCAGCAGCTTGGATTCGGCCCTCGAAGTGAGAGGCTACACCTTC. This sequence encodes CASSLDSALEVRGYTF. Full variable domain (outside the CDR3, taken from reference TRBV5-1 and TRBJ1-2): KAGVTQTPRYLIKTRGQQVTLSCSPISGHRSVSWYQQTPGQGLQFLFEYFSETQRNKGNFPGRFSGRQFSNSRSEMNVSTLELGDSALYLCASSLDSALEVRGYTFGSGTRLTVV.

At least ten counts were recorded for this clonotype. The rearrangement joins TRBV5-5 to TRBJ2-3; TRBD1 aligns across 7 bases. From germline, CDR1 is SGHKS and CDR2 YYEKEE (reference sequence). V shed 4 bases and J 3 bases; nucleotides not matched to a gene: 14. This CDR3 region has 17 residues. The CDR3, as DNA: TGTGCCAGCAGCGGTAAATTCGACAGGGTTATGACAGATACGCAGTATTTT. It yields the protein CASSGKFDRVMTDTQYF.

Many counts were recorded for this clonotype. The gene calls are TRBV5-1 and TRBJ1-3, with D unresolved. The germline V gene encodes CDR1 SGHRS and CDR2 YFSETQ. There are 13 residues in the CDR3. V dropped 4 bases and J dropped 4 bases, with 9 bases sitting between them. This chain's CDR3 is CASSADGGNTIYF. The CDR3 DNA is TGCGCCAGCAGCGCGGACGGCGGAAACACCATATATTTT.

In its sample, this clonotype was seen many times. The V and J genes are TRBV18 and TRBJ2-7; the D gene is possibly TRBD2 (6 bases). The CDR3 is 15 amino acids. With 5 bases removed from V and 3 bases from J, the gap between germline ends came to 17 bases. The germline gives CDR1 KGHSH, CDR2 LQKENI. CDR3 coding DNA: TGTGCCAGCTCAGCGGGACTGCGGCTTATCTACGAGCAGTACTTC. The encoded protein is CASSAGLRLIYEQYF.

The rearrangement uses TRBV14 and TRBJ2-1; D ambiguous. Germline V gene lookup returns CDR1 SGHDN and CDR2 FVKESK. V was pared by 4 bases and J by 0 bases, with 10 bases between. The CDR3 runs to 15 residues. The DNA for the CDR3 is TGTGCCAGCAGCCCTTTCTATCCCTCCTACAATGAGCAGTTCTTC. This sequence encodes CASSPFYPSYNEQFF.

This chain's CDR3 is CASSLYRYNQPQHF. CDR3 nucleotide sequence: TGTGCCAGCAGTTTATACCGGTACAATCAGCCCCAGCATTTT. The chain couples TRBV28 to TRBJ1-5; D is undetermined. From germline, CDR1 is MDHEN and CDR2 SYDVKM. The V end lost 1 base, the J end lost 3 bases, and 7 bases lay between the germline ends. The CDR3 has 14 residues.

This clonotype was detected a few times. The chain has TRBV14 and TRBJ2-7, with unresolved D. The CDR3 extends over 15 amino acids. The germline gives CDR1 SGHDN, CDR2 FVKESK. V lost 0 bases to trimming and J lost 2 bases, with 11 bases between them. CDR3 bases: TGTGCCAGCAGCCAAGACGGAGACATTCCCTACGAGCAGTACTTC. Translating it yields CASSQDGDIPYEQYF.

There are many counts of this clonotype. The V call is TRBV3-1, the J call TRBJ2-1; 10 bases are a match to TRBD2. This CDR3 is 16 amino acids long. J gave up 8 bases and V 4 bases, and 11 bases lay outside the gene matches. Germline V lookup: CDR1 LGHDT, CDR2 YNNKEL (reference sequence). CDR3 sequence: CASSPPGSGGAYEQFF. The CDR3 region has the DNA TGTGCCAGCAGCCCCCCGGGGAGCGGGGGGGCCTATGAGCAGTTCTTC.

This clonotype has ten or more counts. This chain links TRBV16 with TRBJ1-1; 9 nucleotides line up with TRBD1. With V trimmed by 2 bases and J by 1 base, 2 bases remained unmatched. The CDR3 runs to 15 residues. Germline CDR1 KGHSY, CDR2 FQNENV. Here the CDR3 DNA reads TGTGCCAGCAGCCAAAACAGGGGGCGGAACACTGAAGCTTTCTTT. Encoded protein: CASSQNRGRNTEAFF.